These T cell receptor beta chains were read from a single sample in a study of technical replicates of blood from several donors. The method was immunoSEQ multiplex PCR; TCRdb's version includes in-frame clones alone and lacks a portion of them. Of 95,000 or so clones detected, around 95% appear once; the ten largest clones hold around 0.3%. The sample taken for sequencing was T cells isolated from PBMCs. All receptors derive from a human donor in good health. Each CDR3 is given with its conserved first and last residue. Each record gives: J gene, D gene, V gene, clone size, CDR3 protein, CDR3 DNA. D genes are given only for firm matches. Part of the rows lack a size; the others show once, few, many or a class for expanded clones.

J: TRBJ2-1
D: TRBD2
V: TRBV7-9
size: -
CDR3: CASSLRLAGGSYNEQFF
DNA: TGTGCCAGCAGCCTCAGACTAGCGGGAGGGTCCTACAATGAGCAGTTCTTC

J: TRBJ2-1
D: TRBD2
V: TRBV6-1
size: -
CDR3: CASSEPSGGVSYNEQFF
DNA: TGTGCCAGCAGTGAACCGTCGGGAGGGGTCTCCTACAATGAGCAGTTCTTC

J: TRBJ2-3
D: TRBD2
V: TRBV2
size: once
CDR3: CASSVLAGGTDTQYF
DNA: TGTGCCAGCAGTGTACTAGCGGGAGGTACCGATACGCAGTATTTT

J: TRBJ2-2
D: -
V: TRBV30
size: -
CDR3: CAWTRGGTGELFF
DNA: TGTGCCTGGACGCGGGGTGGGACCGGGGAGCTGTTTTTT

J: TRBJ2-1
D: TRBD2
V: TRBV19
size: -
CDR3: CASSIISGNNEQFF
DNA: TGTGCCAGTAGTATTATAAGCGGGAACAATGAGCAGTTCTTC

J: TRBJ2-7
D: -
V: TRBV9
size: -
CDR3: CASSPYSLNYEQYF
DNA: TGTGCCAGCAGCCCATACTCGCTTAATTACGAGCAGTACTTC

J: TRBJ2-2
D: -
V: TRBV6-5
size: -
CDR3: CASSYGASGELFF
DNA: TGTGCCAGCAGTTACGGGGCCAGCGGGGAGCTGTTTTTT

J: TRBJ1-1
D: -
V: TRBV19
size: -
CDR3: CASSMRSSTEAFF
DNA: TGTGCCAGTAGTATGAGGTCCAGCACTGAAGCTTTCTTT

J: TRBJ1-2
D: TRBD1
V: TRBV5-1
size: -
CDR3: CASSFDRGRGYTF
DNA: TGCGCCAGCAGCTTTGACAGGGGACGTGGCTACACCTTC

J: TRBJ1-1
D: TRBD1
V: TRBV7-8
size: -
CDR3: CASSFWTGGVNTEAFF
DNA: TGTGCCAGCAGCTTCTGGACAGGGGGAGTAAACACTGAAGCTTTCTTT

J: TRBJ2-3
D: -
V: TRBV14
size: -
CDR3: CASRLQGDTQYF
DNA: TGTGCCAGCAGACTACAGGGAGATACGCAGTATTTT

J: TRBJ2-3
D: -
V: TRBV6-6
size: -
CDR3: CASSYSQKTTSDTQYF
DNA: TGTGCCAGCAGTTACTCCCAGAAAACCACCTCCGATACGCAGTATTTT

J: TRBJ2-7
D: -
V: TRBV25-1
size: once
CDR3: CASSESVPLNGVYEQYF
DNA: TGTGCCAGCAGTGAATCCGTTCCTCTGAACGGAGTTTACGAGCAGTACTTC

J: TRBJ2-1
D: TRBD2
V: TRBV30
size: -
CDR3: CGAGGPIHEQFF
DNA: TGTGGGGCGGGAGGGCCTATACATGAGCAGTTCTTC

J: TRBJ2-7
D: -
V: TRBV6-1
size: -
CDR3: CASSEERVYEQYF
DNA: TGTGCCAGCAGTGAAGAGCGGGTCTACGAGCAGTACTTC

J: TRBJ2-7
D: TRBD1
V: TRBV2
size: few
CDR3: CASRGGTGGYEQYF
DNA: TGTGCCAGTCGAGGCGGGACAGGGGGCTACGAGCAGTACTTC

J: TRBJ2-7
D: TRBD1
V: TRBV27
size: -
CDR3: CASRKTGGMGEQYF
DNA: TGTGCCAGCAGAAAAACAGGGGGAATGGGCGAGCAGTACTTC

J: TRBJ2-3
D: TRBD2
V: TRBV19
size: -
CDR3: CASSPGGQGTTDTQYF
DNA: TGTGCCAGTAGTCCGGGGGGTCAGGGAACCACAGATACGCAGTATTTT

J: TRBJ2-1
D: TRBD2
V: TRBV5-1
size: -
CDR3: CASSQSGRALNEQFF
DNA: TGCGCCAGCAGCCAAAGCGGGAGGGCTCTCAATGAGCAGTTCTTC

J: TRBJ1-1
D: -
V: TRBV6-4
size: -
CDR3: CASRDGMWHPTMNTEAFF
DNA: TGTGCCAGCAGGGACGGCATGTGGCATCCCACCATGAACACTGAAGCTTTCTTT

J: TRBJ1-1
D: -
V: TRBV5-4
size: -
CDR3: CASSESRGVNTEAFF
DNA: TGTGCCAGCAGCGAAAGTCGAGGAGTGAACACTGAAGCTTTCTTT

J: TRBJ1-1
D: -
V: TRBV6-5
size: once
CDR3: CASSYRGLLNTEAFF
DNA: TGTGCCAGCAGTTACAGGGGCCTTCTAAACACTGAAGCTTTCTTT